The rows below give T cell receptor beta chains drawn from one sample of a study of T-cell reconstitution after alpha-beta-depleted transplantation in children. A single record per CDR3 protein comes from TCRdb applying MiXCR to the PCR reads. The sample yields over 400,000 distinct CDR3 sequences, about 12% seen once. Specimen: PBMCs from the stem cell graft donor, collected from the stem cell graft. All receptors derive from a human donor who donated a stem cell graft to a child with combined immunodeficiency. Both conserved end residues are part of each CDR3. Each record gives: D gene, J gene, CDR3 length, V gene, clone size, CDR3 protein, CDR3 DNA. A D gene is named only where the DNA matches it firmly. Rows give clone size only sometimes, using once, few, many, or a class for an expanded clone.

TRBD1 TRBJ1-6 15 TRBV7-2 many CASSLATGRGSPLHF TGTGCCAGCAGCTTAGCGACAGGGAGAGGGTCACCCCTCCACTTT
TRBD1 TRBJ2-7 14 TRBV27 few CASRRGTGVYEQYF TGTGCCAGCAGACGGGGAACAGGGGTATACGAGCAGTACTTC
- TRBJ2-1 14 TRBV12-3/TRBV12-4 many CASSFNPIHNEQFF TGTGCCAGCAGTTTTAATCCTATCCACAATGAGCAGTTCTTC
- TRBJ2-3 15 TRBV12-3/TRBV12-4 many CASSPRRQGTDTQYF TGTGCCAGCAGTCCGCGAAGACAGGGCACAGATACGCAGTATTTT
- TRBJ2-7 13 TRBV29-1 many CSVEGAQGYEQYF TGCAGCGTTGAAGGAGCACAGGGTTACGAGCAGTACTTC
- TRBJ2-4 18 TRBV28 few CASTLFWAGRGRENIQYF TGTGCCAGCACCCTCTTTTGGGCGGGGAGAGGTCGGGAAAACATTCAGTACTTC
TRBD1 TRBJ1-1 14 TRBV20-1 few CSARGGTVPVGAFF TGCAGTGCTAGAGGGGGGACAGTTCCCGTGGGAGCTTTCTTT
- TRBJ2-7 13 TRBV29-1 few CSVGDRTSYEQYF TGCAGCGTTGGTGATAGGACTTCCTACGAGCAGTACTTC
TRBD2 TRBJ2-1 16 TRBV14 once CASSRQSGRSYNEQFF TGTGCCAGCAGCCGCCAGAGCGGGAGGTCCTACAATGAGCAGTTCTTC
- TRBJ2-3 11 TRBV12-3/TRBV12-4 - CASGHGDTQYF TGTGCCAGCGGGCACGGGGATACGCAGTATTTT
- TRBJ2-7 11 TRBV10-2 many CASSEGTGGNF TGCGCCAGCAGTGAAGGAACAGGTGGGAACTTC
- TRBJ2-1 13 TRBV18 few CASSLGLPDEQFF TGTGCCAGCTCACTGGGACTCCCCGATGAGCAGTTCTTC
- TRBJ2-3 17 TRBV5-1 many CASSLGPTGSDTDTQYF TGCGCCAGCAGCTTGGGGCCTACAGGCTCGGACACAGATACGCAGTATTTT
- TRBJ2-5 16 TRBV4-3 few CASSQGTRVVQETQYF TGCGCCAGCAGCCAAGGGACCAGGGTGGTGCAAGAGACCCAGTACTTC
- TRBJ2-1 17 TRBV11-1 - CASSLMGGSGPYNEQFF TGTGCCAGCAGCCTCATGGGGGGTAGCGGCCCCTACAATGAGCAGTTCTTC
- TRBJ2-2 13 TRBV12-3/TRBV12-4 - CAVRGKNTGELFF TGTGCCGTCCGGGGCAAGAACACCGGGGAGCTGTTTTTT
- TRBJ2-3 13 TRBV2 - CASYLVTTDTQYF TGTGCCAGCTATTTAGTGACCACAGATACGCAGTATTTT
- TRBJ2-5 17 TRBV24-1 few CATAPDGGASIQETQYF TGTGCCACCGCCCCCGACGGAGGGGCGAGCATCCAAGAGACCCAGTACTTC
- TRBJ2-1 11 TRBV6-2/TRBV6-3 many CASSYPGPQFF TGTGCCAGCAGTTACCCGGGACCCCAGTTCTTC
TRBD2 TRBJ2-1 15 TRBV11-2 - CASSFGLGPFNEQFF TGTGCCAGCAGCTTTGGACTAGGGCCTTTCAATGAGCAGTTCTTC
- TRBJ1-2 12 TRBV9 many CARRPANYGYTF TGTGCCAGGCGGCCAGCTAACTATGGCTACACCTTC
TRBD2 TRBJ2-3 14 TRBV20-1 few CSARVAGQTDTQYF TGCAGTGCTAGAGTAGCGGGACAAACAGATACGCAGTATTTT
TRBD2 TRBJ2-2 14 TRBV27 many CASMLLAGTGELFF TGTGCCAGCATGCTGCTAGCGGGCACCGGGGAGCTGTTTTTT
TRBD2 TRBJ2-3 13 TRBV20-1 many CSARASGRGTQYF TGCAGTGCTAGGGCTAGCGGGAGAGGTACGCAGTATTTT
- TRBJ2-5 13 TRBV7-6 - CASSQAGEETQYF TGTGCCAGCAGTCAGGCAGGGGAAGAGACCCAGTACTTC
- TRBJ2-1 19 TRBV12-3/TRBV12-4 few CASSLKRGFGGRGLNEQFF TGTGCCAGCAGTTTAAAAAGGGGATTTGGAGGGAGGGGGCTCAATGAGCAGTTCTTC
TRBD1 TRBJ2-7 13 TRBV28 - CASSPFWWTGTQF TGTGCCAGCAGCCCTTTTTGGTGGACAGGGACCCAATTC
- TRBJ2-7 14 TRBV20-1 many CSARGGAGPYEQYF TGCAGTGCTCGAGGGGGAGCGGGGCCCTACGAGCAGTACTTC
- TRBJ1-1 11 TRBV4-3 few CASSQGAEAFF TGCGCCAGCAGCCAAGGAGCGGAAGCTTTCTTT
TRBD1 TRBJ2-2 15 TRBV11-1 - CASTPGQGHVGELFF TGTGCCAGCACGCCGGGACAGGGCCACGTCGGGGAGCTGTTTTTT
TRBD2 TRBJ2-1 16 TRBV5-5 few CASSLYASGGYNEQFF TGTGCCAGCAGCTTGTATGCTAGCGGGGGCTACAATGAGCAGTTCTTC
- TRBJ2-2 14 TRBV20-1 medium-sized CSATGTLNTGELFF TGCAGTGCTACCGGGACCCTTAATACCGGGGAGCTGTTTTTT
- TRBJ2-1 16 TRBV15 many CATSRGQGGGRNEQFF TGTGCCACCAGCAGAGGTCAGGGGGGAGGTCGCAATGAGCAGTTCTTC
- TRBJ2-2 13 TRBV29-1 many CSARQVGYGELFF TGCAGCGCCCGACAGGTCGGGTACGGGGAGCTGTTTTTT
- TRBJ1-1 14 TRBV19 - CASTEISGMTEAFF TGTGCCAGTACCGAGATTTCAGGGATGACTGAAGCTTTCTTT
- TRBJ2-7 11 TRBV3-1 - CASSQENEQYF TGTGCCAGCAGCCAGGAAAACGAGCAGTACTTC
- TRBJ2-1 19 TRBV5-6 many CASSFRGVGAETTYNEQFF TGTGCCAGCAGCTTTCGGGGCGTTGGAGCGGAAACAACCTACAATGAGCAGTTCTTC
- TRBJ2-3 14 TRBV5-1 few CASSLGIITDTQYF TGCGCCAGCAGCTTAGGGATCATCACAGATACGCAGTATTTT
- TRBJ2-7 14 TRBV10-2 many CASSDLGANHEQYF TGCGCCAGCAGTGATTTGGGGGCGAACCACGAGCAGTACTTC
- TRBJ2-3 14 TRBV28 - CASSLMGEADTQYF TGTGCCAGCAGTTTAATGGGGGAGGCGGATACGCAGTATTTT
- TRBJ1-6 15 TRBV9 few CASSYGGLKNSPLHF TGTGCCAGCAGCTATGGCGGGCTGAAGAATTCACCCCTCCACTTT
- TRBJ2-5 12 TRBV24-1 few CATGAGRETQYF TGTGCCACCGGGGCGGGGCGGGAGACCCAGTACTTC
- TRBJ2-2 15 TRBV2 many CASSERARSTGELFF TGTGCCAGCAGTGAAAGGGCCAGGAGCACCGGGGAGCTGTTTTTT
TRBD2 TRBJ2-3 16 TRBV4-3 - CASSQGQRGTSDTQYF TGCGCCAGCAGCCAAGGTCAGCGGGGGACCTCAGATACGCAGTATTTT
- TRBJ2-1 11 TRBV30 few CAYAPGNEQFF TGTGCCTACGCACCCGGCAATGAGCAGTTCTTC
- TRBJ2-5 14 TRBV29-1 - CSVESQGRKETQYF TGCAGCGTTGAGTCCCAGGGGAGGAAGGAGACCCAGTACTTC
TRBD1 TRBJ2-2 20 TRBV11-2 - CASSLVSWDRVWENTGELFF TGTGCCAGCAGCTTAGTAAGCTGGGACAGGGTTTGGGAGAACACCGGGGAGCTGTTTTTT
TRBD1 TRBJ2-7 18 TRBV18 - CASSPILPGTGASYEQYF TGTGCCAGCTCACCAATTCTTCCCGGGACAGGGGCCTCATACGAGCAGTACTTC
TRBD2 TRBJ2-7 19 TRBV4-3 many CASSQGHVASGRVSYEQYF TGCGCCAGCAGCCAAGGCCACGTGGCTAGCGGGAGGGTCTCCTACGAGCAGTACTTC
TRBD2 TRBJ2-5 17 TRBV27 few CASSPIGQLAEEETQYF TGTGCCAGCAGCCCCATAGGGCAGCTAGCGGAAGAAGAGACCCAGTACTTC
TRBD1 TRBJ1-5 15 TRBV12-3/TRBV12-4 few CASSSSTGFNQPQHF TGTGCCAGCAGTTCCTCGACAGGGTTCAATCAGCCCCAGCATTTT
- TRBJ1-5 12 TRBV6-2/TRBV6-3 few CASSYGYQPQHF TGTGCCAGCAGTTACGGTTATCAGCCCCAGCATTTT
- TRBJ2-7 13 TRBV5-1 many CASSLDGYYEQYF TGCGCCAGCAGCTTGGACGGCTACTACGAGCAGTACTTC